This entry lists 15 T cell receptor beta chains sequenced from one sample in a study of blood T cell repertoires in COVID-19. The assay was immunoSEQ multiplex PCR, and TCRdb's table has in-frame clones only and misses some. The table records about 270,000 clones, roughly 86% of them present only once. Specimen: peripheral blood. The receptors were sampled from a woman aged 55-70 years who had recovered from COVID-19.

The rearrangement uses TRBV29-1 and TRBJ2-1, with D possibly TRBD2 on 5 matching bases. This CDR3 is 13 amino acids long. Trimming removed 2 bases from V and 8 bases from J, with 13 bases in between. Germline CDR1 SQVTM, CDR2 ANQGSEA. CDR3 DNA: TGCAGCGTTGAAAAGGACTCGAACTATGAGCAGTTCTTC. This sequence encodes CSVEKDSNYEQFF.

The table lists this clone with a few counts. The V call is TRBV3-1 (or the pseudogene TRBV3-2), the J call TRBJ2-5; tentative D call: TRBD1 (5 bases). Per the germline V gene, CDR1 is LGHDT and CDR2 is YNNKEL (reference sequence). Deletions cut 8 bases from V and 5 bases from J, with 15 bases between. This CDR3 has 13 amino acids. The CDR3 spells CASRQRVGETQYF. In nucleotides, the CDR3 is TGTGCCAGCCGACAGAGAGTCGGGGAGACCCAGTACTTC.

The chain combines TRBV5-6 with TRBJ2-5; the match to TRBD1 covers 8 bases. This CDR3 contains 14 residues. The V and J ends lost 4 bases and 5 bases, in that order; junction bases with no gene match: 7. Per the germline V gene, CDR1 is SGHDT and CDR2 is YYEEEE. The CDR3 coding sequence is TGTGCCAGCAGCGCGGTTAGGACAGGGGAGACCCAGTACTTC. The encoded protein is CASSAVRTGETQYF.

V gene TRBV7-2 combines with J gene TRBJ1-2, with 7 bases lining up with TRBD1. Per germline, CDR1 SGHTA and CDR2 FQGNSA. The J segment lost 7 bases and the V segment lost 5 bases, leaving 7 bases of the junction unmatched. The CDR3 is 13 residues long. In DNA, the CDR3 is TGTGCCAGCAGCGCACAGGGGATAAGTGGCTACACCTTC. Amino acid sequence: CASSAQGISGYTF.

CDR3 in DNA: TGTGCCAGCAGTGACTCAGGTAGACAGGTTTACACCGGGGAGCTGTTTTTT. Its translation: CASSDSGRQVYTGELFF. The J gene is TRBJ2-2, the V gene TRBV2, with TRBD1 as a possible D gene (6 bases). Germline V gives CDR1 SNHLY, CDR2 FYNNEI. V was pared by 3 bases and J by 3 bases, with 17 bases between. The CDR3 contains 17 residues.

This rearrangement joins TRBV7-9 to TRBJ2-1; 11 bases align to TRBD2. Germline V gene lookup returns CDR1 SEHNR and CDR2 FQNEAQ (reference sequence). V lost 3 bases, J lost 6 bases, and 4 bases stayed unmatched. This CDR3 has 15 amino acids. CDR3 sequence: CASSFSGGARNEQFF. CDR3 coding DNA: TGTGCCAGCAGCTTTAGCGGGGGGGCGCGCAATGAGCAGTTCTTC. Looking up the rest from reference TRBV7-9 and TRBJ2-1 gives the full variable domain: DTGVSQNPRHKITKRGQNVTFRCDPISEHNRLYWYRQTLGQGPEFLTYFQNEAQLEKSRLLSDRFSAERPKGSFSTLEIQRTEQGDSAMYLCASSFSGGARNEQFFGPGTRLTVL.

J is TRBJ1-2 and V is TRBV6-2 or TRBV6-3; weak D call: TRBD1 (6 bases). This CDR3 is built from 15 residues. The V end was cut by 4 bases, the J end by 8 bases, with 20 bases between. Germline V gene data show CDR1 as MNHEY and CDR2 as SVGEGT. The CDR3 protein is CASSSLDQTGGGYTF. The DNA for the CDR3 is TGTGCCAGCAGTTCCCTTGACCAGACAGGTGGCGGCTACACCTTC.

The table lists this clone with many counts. Here the CDR3 reads CASSPEGAGSQETQYF. In DNA, the CDR3 is TGTGCCAGCAGTCCCGAGGGAGCGGGGTCTCAAGAGACCCAGTACTTC. This chain connects TRBV7-8 to TRBJ2-5; 7 positions match TRBD2. Germline CDR1 is SGHVS and CDR2 is FQNEAQ. J was trimmed by 2 bases and V by 6 bases; bases with no gene match: 12. This CDR3 is built from 16 residues.

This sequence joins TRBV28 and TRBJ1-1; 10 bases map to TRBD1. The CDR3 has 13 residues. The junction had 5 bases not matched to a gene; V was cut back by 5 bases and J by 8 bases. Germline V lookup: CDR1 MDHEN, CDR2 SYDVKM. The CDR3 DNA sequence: TGTGCCAGCAGTGCCCCGACAGGGGGCGAAGCTTTCTTT. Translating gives CASSAPTGGEAFF.

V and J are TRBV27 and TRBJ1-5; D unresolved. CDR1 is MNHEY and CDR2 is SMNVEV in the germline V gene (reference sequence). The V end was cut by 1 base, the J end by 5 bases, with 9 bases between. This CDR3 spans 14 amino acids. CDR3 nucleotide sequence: TGTGCCAGCAGTTTATACAATGAACATCAGCCCCAGCATTTT. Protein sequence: CASSLYNEHQPQHF.

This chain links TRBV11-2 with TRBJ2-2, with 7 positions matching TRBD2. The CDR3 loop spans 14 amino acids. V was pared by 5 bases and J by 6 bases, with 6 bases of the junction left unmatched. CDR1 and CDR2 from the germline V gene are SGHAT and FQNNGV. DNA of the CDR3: TGTGCCAGCAGCCCCGGACTAGACCCCGGGGAGCTGTTTTTT. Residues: CASSPGLDPGELFF.

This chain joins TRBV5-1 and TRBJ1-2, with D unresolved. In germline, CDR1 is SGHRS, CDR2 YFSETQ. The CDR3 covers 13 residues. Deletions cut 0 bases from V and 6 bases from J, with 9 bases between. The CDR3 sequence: CASSLGHSDGYTF. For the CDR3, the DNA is TGCGCCAGCAGCTTGGGACACTCCGATGGCTACACCTTC.

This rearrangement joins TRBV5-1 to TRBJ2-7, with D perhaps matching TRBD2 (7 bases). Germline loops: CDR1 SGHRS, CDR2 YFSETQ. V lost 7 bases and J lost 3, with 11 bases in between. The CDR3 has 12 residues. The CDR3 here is CASSGGGYEQYF. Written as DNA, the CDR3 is TGCGCCAGCTCGGGGGGCGGCTACGAGCAGTACTTC.

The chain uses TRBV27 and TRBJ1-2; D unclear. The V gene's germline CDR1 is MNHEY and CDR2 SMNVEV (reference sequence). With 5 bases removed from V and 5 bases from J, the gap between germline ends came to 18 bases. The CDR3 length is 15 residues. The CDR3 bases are TGTGCCAGCAGTCAGACCGGGTCTTCCCATTATGGCTACACCTTC. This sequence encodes CASSQTGSSHYGYTF.

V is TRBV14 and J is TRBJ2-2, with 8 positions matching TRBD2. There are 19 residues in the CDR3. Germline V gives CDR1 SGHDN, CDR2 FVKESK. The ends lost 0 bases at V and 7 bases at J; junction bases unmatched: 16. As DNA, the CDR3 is TGTGCCAGCAGCCAAGATCTCCCCCAGTCGGGGGGGCCCGGCGGGGAGCTGTTTTTT. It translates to CASSQDLPQSGGPGGELFF.